Each of the 13 T cell receptor beta chains below was sequenced from the same sample in a study of multiple sclerosis patients with progressive multifocal leukoencephalopathy. Indicated time point: time of PML onset. The repertoire was sequenced with immunoSEQ multiplex PCR; TCRdb's copy has only in-frame clones and lacks some. The table includes 30,000 or so clones, about 90% detected once. Sequenced here: PBMCs, sampled from a patient treated with natalizumab. These receptors were obtained from a human donor with progressive multifocal leukoencephalopathy.

Notes on this clone: Compared with germline, one end of the junction differs, possibly owing to a read error. J is TRBJ1-1 and V is TRBV10-3, with a possible D match to TRBD1 (6 bases). The V gene's germline CDR1 is ENHRY and CDR2 SYGVKD. The CDR3 has 13 residues. Here the CDR3 reads CAISVQGPTEAFF. The CDR3 coding sequence is TGTGCCATAAGTGTACAGGGACCCACTGAAGCTTTCTTT.

The chain is built from TRBV29-1 and TRBJ2-1; D ambiguous. The germline CDR1 and CDR2 sequences are SQVTM and ANQGSEA. Between the trimmed V and J ends, which lost 2 bases and 0 bases, there was a span of 11 bases. This CDR3 comprises 15 residues. For the CDR3, the DNA is TGCAGCGTTGAAACGGACGTCAGCTCCTACAATGAGCAGTTCTTC. This encodes CSVETDVSSYNEQFF.

In its sample, this clone was seen a few times. The genes are TRBV6-5 and TRBJ2-7; 7 bases map to TRBD1. Germline loops: CDR1 MNHEY, CDR2 SVGAGI. The CDR3 totals 14 residues. The V segment lost 2 bases and the J segment 6 bases; nucleotides outside the gene matches: 7. CDR3 in amino acids: CASSYSTGVGEQYF. CDR3 bases: TGTGCCAGCAGTTACAGTACAGGGGTGGGCGAGCAGTACTTC.

This clone was seen only once. The chain is built from TRBV2 and TRBJ2-2; D may be TRBD1 (6 bases). This CDR3 is 13 amino acids long. Germline V gene lookup returns CDR1 SNHLY and CDR2 FYNNEI. Trimming cost V 8 bases and J 5 bases, with 12 bases left between them. Here the CDR3 DNA reads TGTGCCAGCGGCGACAGGCCAACCGGGGAGCTGTTTTTT. This gives the protein CASGDRPTGELFF.

The CDR3 loop reads CASSLRTSETLWEQYF. The CDR3 DNA reads as TGTGCCAGCAGTTTACGGACTAGCGAGACCCTCTGGGAGCAGTACTTC. The chain links TRBV28 to TRBJ2-7, with 9 bases identical to TRBD2. Per germline, CDR1 MDHEN and CDR2 SYDVKM. The CDR3 extends over 16 amino acids. The V segment lost 2 bases and the J segment 7 bases; nucleotides outside the gene matches: 12.

CDR3: CASSQDSGEQYF. DNA for the CDR3: TGCGCCAGCAGCCAAGATTCAGGCGAGCAGTACTTC. The rearrangement uses TRBV4-3 and TRBJ2-7; D ambiguous. The CDR3 consists of 12 residues. V gave up 0 bases and J gave up 6 bases, with 6 bases separating them. Looked up from germline, CDR1 is LGHNA and CDR2 is YSLEER.

V and J are TRBV27 and TRBJ1-2; 8 bases agree with TRBD1. Germline trimming cut 2 bases from V and 6 bases from J; bases unmatched to any gene: 17. CDR3 length: 18 residues. The germline V gene has CDR1 MNHEY and CDR2 SMNVEV (reference sequence). CDR3 amino acids: CASSLRTPSRTGRNGYTF. CDR3 DNA sequence: TGTGCCAGCAGTTTACGTACCCCATCGAGGACAGGGCGAAATGGCTACACCTTC.

This chain connects TRBV6-1 to TRBJ2-3, with TRBD2 identical over 10 bases. Germline lookup yields CDR1 MNHNS and CDR2 SASEGT. There are 15 residues in the CDR3. This CDR3 reads CVLRSGRAGTDTQYF. The CDR3 coding sequence is TGTGTCCTAAGGAGCGGGAGGGCCGGCACAGATACGCAGTATTTT.

The rearrangement uses TRBV11-2 and TRBJ2-7; 12 positions agree with TRBD2. J was trimmed by 7 bases and V by 5 bases; bases with no gene match: 9. CDR1 is SGHAT, CDR2 FQNNGV, per germline. The CDR3 runs to 15 residues. In DNA form, the CDR3 reads TGTGCCAGCAGCCCTCTAGCGGGAGGGCCCGGGGAGCAGTACTTC. Its translation is CASSPLAGGPGEQYF. The variable domain in full, completed from reference TRBV11-2 and TRBJ2-7, reads EAGVAQSPRYKIIEKRQSVAFWCNPISGHATLYWYQQILGQGPKLLIQFQNNGVVDDSQLPKDRFSAERLKGVDSTLKIQPAKLEDSAVYLCASSPLAGGPGEQYFGPGTRLTVT.

This clone appeared once. V is TRBV5-4 and J is TRBJ2-1, with TRBD2 matching 11 bases. The CDR3 extends over 15 amino acids. The J segment lost 7 bases and the V segment lost 1 base, leaving 4 bases of the junction unmatched. The germline gives CDR1 SGHNT, CDR2 YYREEE (reference sequence). CDR3 sequence: CASSLTSGSRNEQFF. The CDR3, as DNA: TGTGCCAGCAGCTTGACTAGCGGGAGCCGGAATGAGCAGTTCTTC.

This chain connects TRBV27 to TRBJ2-1, with 12 bases that match TRBD2. The CDR3 loop spans 16 amino acids. The V gene's germline CDR1 is MNHEY and CDR2 SMNVEV (reference sequence). V lost 6 bases to trimming and J lost 6 bases; unmatched junction nucleotides: 9. The CDR3 spells CASSPPGLAGRNEQFF. CDR3 nucleotide sequence: TGTGCCAGCAGCCCGCCGGGACTAGCGGGCCGCAATGAGCAGTTCTTC.

This chain connects TRBV5-1 to TRBJ1-1; weak D call: TRBD1 (5 bases). This CDR3 comprises 15 residues. V lost 0 bases and J 2 bases, leaving 11 bases between the germline ends. Germline values: CDR1 SGHRS, CDR2 YFSETQ. CDR3 loop: CASSLEGRTNTEAFF. CDR3 bases: TGCGCCAGCAGCTTGGAGGGTAGGACAAACACTGAAGCTTTCTTT.

This chain joins TRBV5-5 and TRBJ2-1, with TRBD2 identical over 8 bases. Per the germline V gene, CDR1 is SGHKS and CDR2 is YYEKEE (reference sequence). After removal of 2 bases from V and 0 bases from J, the junction contained 7 bases not matched to a gene. The CDR3 extends over 17 amino acids. The chain's CDR3 is CASSFGLAGSSYNEQFF. The CDR3 DNA follows: TGTGCCAGCAGCTTTGGGCTAGCGGGCAGCTCCTACAATGAGCAGTTCTTC.